Here is one TCR beta chain with its context. Clones were sequenced by immunoSEQ multiplex PCR, and TCRdb holds only the in-frame ones, with some missing. Among approximately 92,000 clones listed, around 84% were seen once. This sample is part of a study of blood T cell repertoires in COVID-19. This receptor was obtained from a woman in her fifties or sixties in a cohort sampled during active or convalescent COVID-19. Sample: peripheral blood.

CDR3 coding DNA: TGTGCCAGCAGTGCTAGAGCGGGATCCTACAATGAGCAGTTCTTC. Protein product: CASSARAGSYNEQFF. V gene TRBV2 combines with J gene TRBJ2-1; 7 nucleotides agree with TRBD2. Germline CDR1 SNHLY, CDR2 FYNNEI. The CDR3 covers 15 residues. With V trimmed by 4 bases and J by 1 base, 4 bases remained unmatched. The whole variable domain, remainder taken from reference TRBV2 and TRBJ2-1, is EPEVTQTPSHQVTQMGQEVILRCVPISNHLYFYWYRQILGQKVEFLVSFYNNEISEKSEIFDDQFSVERPDGSNFTLKIRSTKLEDSAMYFCASSARAGSYNEQFFGPGTRLTVL.